Below, 8 T cell receptor beta chains from the same sample are listed, as sequenced in a study of blood T cells in healthy people across ages. Together with a sample-barcoded 5' primer, a J-beta primer mix was included in a second PCR lasting about 6 to 11 cycles. TCRdb redid the calling of the 5' RACE reads with MiXCR, one entry per CDR3 protein. The sample contains 800,000 to 950,000 distinct CDR3 sequences, 25% to 30% of which appear only once. The same data also went into a second study, on T cells of mothers and their children.

The sample was blood. The receptors derive from a woman in her 40s in good health.

This clonotype occurred many times. This chain uses TRBV24-1 with TRBJ2-1; TRBD1 matches at 7 bases. V gave up 4 bases and J gave up 5 bases; unmatched junction bases: 7. In germline, CDR1 is KGHDR, CDR2 SFDVKD. The CDR3 is 15 residues long. The CDR3 coding sequence is TGTGCCACCAGTGAAGCCGGGACAGTGGACAATGAGCAGTTCTTC. It encodes CATSEAGTVDNEQFF.

This clonotype was seen many times. One end of the junction fails to match germline, which may point to a read error. V and J are TRBV7-7 and TRBJ2-3, with 7 nucleotides matching TRBD2. CDR3 size: 15 residues. The germline CDR1 and CDR2 sequences are SSHAT and FNYEAQ (reference sequence). The CDR3 nucleotides are TGTGCTAGCAGCTTAACGGGGGGAGACTCAGATACGCAGTATTTT. As protein: CASSLTGGDSDTQYF.

The gene calls are TRBV6-2 or TRBV6-3 and TRBJ2-3, with TRBD2 as a possible D gene (6 bases). Trimming stripped 1 base from V and 1 base from J, with 9 bases between. The CDR3 spans 15 residues. From germline, CDR1 is MNHEY and CDR2 SVGEGT. The CDR3 reads CASSYWASGTDTQYF. CDR3 DNA sequence: TGTGCCAGCAGTTACTGGGCTAGCGGCACAGATACGCAGTATTTT.

V and J are TRBV9 and TRBJ2-3; 7 bases agree with TRBD1. V was clipped by 2 bases and J by 0 bases; unmatched bases: 6. Per germline, CDR1 SGDLS and CDR2 YYNGEE. The CDR3 has 16 amino acids. The CDR3 reads CASSVRQGRSTDTQYF. CDR3 nucleotide sequence: TGTGCCAGCAGCGTGCGACAGGGCCGTAGCACAGATACGCAGTATTTT.

This clonotype was counted many times. The genes are TRBV12-3 or TRBV12-4 and TRBJ2-7; no firm D call. Trimming stripped 3 bases from V and 0 bases from J, with 9 bases between. The CDR3 is 14 amino acids. In nucleotides, the CDR3 is TGTGCCAGCAGTTTGAGTACGCTCTCCTACGAGCAGTACTTC. Its protein is CASSLSTLSYEQYF.

The chain has TRBV14 and TRBJ1-2, with a possible D match to TRBD1 (5 bases). The CDR3 is 15 amino acids. Deletions cut 1 base from V and 3 bases from J, with 12 bases between. Germline V gene lookup returns CDR1 SGHDN and CDR2 FVKESK. Here the CDR3 DNA reads TGTGCCAGCAGCCAAGGAAGTCAGGGTTACTATGGCTACACCTTC. It yields the protein CASSQGSQGYYGYTF.

A note on this clonotype: One end of the junction is discordant with germline, which a read error may explain. The V and J genes are TRBV7-3 and TRBJ1-2; D is unclear. CDR3 length: 15 residues. Germline assignment: CDR1 SGHTA and CDR2 FQGTGA. The CDR3 DNA is TGTACCAGCAGCCCGGCTCCTGACTTATACTATGGCTACACCTTC. It yields the protein CTSSPAPDLYYGYTF.

This clonotype was recorded at least ten times. This chain links TRBV20-1 with TRBJ2-3; 12 bases are shared with TRBD2. This CDR3 spans 15 amino acids. Per the germline V gene, CDR1 is DFQATT and CDR2 is SNEGSKA (reference sequence). Trimming cost V 1 base and J 3 bases; bases outside gene matches: 2. In DNA, the CDR3 is TGCAGTGCTAGAGGGACTAGCGGGGATACAGATACGCAGTATTTT. Its translation: CSARGTSGDTDTQYF.